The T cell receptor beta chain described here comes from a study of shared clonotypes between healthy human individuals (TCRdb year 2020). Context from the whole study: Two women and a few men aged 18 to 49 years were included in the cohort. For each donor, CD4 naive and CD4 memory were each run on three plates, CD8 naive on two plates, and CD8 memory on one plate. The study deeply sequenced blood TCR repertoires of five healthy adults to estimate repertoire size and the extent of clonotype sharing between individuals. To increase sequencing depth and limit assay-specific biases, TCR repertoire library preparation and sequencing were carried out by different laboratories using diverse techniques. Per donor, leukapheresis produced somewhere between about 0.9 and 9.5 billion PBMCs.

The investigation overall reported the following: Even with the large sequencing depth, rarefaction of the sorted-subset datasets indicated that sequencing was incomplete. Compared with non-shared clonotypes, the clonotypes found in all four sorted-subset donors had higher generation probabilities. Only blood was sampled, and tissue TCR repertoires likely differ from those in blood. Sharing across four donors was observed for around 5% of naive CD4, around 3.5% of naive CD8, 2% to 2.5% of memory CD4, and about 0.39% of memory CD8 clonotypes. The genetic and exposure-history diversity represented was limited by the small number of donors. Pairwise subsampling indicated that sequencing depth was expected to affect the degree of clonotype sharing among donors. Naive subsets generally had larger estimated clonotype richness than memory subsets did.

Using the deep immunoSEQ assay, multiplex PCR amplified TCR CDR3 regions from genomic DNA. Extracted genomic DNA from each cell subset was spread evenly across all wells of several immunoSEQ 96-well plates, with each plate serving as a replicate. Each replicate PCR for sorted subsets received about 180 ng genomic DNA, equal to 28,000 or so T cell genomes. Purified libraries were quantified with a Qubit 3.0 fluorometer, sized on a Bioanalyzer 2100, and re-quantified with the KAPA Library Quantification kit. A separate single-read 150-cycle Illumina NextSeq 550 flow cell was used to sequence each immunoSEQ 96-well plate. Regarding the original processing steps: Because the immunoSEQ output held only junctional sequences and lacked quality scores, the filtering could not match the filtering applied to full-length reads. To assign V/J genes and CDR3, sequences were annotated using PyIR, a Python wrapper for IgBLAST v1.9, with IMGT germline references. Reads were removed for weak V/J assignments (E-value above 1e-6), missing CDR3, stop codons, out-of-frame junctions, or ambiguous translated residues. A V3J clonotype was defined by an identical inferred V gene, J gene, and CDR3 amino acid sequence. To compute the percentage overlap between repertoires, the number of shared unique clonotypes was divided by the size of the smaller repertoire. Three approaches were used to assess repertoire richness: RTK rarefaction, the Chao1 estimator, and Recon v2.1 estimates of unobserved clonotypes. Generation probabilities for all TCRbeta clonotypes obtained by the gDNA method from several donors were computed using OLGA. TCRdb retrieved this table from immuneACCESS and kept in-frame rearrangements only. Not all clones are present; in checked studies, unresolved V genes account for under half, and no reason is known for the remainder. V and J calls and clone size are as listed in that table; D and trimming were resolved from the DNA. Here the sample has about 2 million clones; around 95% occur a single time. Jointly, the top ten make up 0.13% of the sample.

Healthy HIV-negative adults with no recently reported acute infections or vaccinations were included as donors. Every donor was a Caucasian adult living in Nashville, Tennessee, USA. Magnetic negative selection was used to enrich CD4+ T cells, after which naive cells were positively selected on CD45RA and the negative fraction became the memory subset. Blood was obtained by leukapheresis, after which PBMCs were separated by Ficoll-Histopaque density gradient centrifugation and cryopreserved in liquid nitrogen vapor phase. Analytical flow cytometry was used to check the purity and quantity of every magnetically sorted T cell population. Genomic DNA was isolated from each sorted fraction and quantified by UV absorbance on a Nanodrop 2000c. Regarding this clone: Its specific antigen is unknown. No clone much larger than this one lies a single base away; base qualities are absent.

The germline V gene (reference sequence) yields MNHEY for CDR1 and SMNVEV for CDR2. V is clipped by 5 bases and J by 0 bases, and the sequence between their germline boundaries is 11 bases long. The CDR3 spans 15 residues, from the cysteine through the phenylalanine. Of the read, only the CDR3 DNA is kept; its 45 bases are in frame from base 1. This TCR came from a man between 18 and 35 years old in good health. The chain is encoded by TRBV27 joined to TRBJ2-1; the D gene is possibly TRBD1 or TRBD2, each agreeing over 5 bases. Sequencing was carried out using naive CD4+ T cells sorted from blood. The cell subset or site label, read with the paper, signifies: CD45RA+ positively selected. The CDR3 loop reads CASSGTVSSYNEQFF. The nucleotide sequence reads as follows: TGTGCCAGCAGTGGGACCGTCAGCTCCTACAATGAGCAGTTCTTC.